Following are 10 T cell receptor beta chains from one sample sequenced in a study of T cell responses to AZD1222 COVID-19 vaccine. Data came from immunoSEQ multiplex PCR; TCRdb stores just in-frame clones and leaves some out. In the table there are over 85,000 clones, roughly nine tenths of which are singletons. Material: peripheral blood, obtained on day 0 of AZD1222 vaccination. The receptors shown here come from an adult in good health.

The chain employs TRBV18 and TRBJ1-1; the D gene is possibly TRBD1 (5 bases). V was clipped by 3 bases and J by 0 bases, with 11 bases between them. The CDR3 loop spans 15 amino acids. Germline V gene sequence: CDR1 KGHSH, CDR2 LQKENI. CDR3 sequence (DNA): TGTGCCAGCTCACCCGACAGATTCTTGAACACTGAAGCTTTCTTT. Translated, it gives CASSPDRFLNTEAFF.

The chain employs TRBV5-1 and TRBJ1-6; TRBD1 agrees at 8 bases. The ends lost 4 bases at V and 7 bases at J; junction bases unmatched: 7. CDR1 is SGHRS, CDR2 YFSETQ, per germline. The CDR3 sequence is 15 residues long. The CDR3 region is CASSQGQGDNSPLHF. The CDR3, as DNA: TGCGCCAGCAGCCAAGGACAGGGAGACAATTCACCCCTCCACTTT.

V usage is TRBV19 and J usage is TRBJ1-2; the D is unclear. V gave up 1 base and J gave up 6 bases, with 3 bases separating them. Per the germline V gene, CDR1 is LNHDA and CDR2 is SQIVND (reference sequence). The CDR3 sequence is 11 residues long. CDR3 amino acids: CASSIGNGYTF. The CDR3 DNA reads as TGTGCCAGTAGTATAGGGAATGGCTACACCTTC.

This clone has a handful of counts. The sample has other DNA sequences that encode this CDR3 too. This chain links TRBV5-1 with TRBJ1-1; unclear D gene. With 0 bases removed from V and 0 bases from J, the gap between germline ends came to 6 bases. The germline V gene encodes CDR1 SGHRS and CDR2 YFSETQ. CDR3 length: 14 amino acids. The CDR3 nucleotides read TGCGCCAGCAGCTTGGCCGACCTGAACACTGAAGCTTTCTTT. Translation: CASSLADLNTEAFF.

This chain joins TRBV11-2 and TRBJ1-6; a weak D match, TRBD1 (5 bases). The V end was cut by 2 bases, the J end by 7 bases, with 15 bases between. Germline V lookup: CDR1 SGHAT, CDR2 FQNNGV. The length of the CDR3 is 16 residues. The CDR3 protein is CASSLMGRDDNSPLHF. The DNA for the CDR3 is TGTGCCAGCAGCTTAATGGGTCGGGACGACAATTCACCCCTCCACTTT. Full variable domain (outside the CDR3, taken from reference TRBV11-2 and TRBJ1-6): EAGVAQSPRYKIIEKRQSVAFWCNPISGHATLYWYQQILGQGPKLLIQFQNNGVVDDSQLPKDRFSAERLKGVDSTLKIQPAKLEDSAVYLCASSLMGRDDNSPLHFGNGTRLTVT.

V gene TRBV24-1 combines with J gene TRBJ2-1; 8 nucleotides align to TRBD1. Per germline, CDR1 KGHDR and CDR2 SFDVKD. This CDR3 has 22 amino acids. J gave up 0 bases and V 2 bases, and 20 bases lay outside the gene matches. This CDR3 reads CATSDSARGGQGAPSSYNEQFF. CDR3 coding DNA: TGTGCCACCAGTGATTCCGCTCGGGGCGGACAGGGAGCCCCGAGCTCCTACAATGAGCAGTTCTTC.

This rearrangement joins TRBV6-4 to TRBJ2-1; D is ambiguous. This CDR3 is 13 amino acids long. CDR1 MRHNA and CDR2 SNTAGT come from the germline V gene. The V end was cut by 4 bases, the J end by 5 bases, with 9 bases between. DNA of the CDR3: TGTGCCAGCAGTGGCGACCTGAACAATGAGCAGTTCTTC. As protein: CASSGDLNNEQFF.

V is TRBV29-1 and J is TRBJ1-2; D is possibly TRBD1 (5 bases). V lost 6 bases and J lost 7, with 15 bases in between. Germline V gene lookup returns CDR1 SQVTM and CDR2 ANQGSEA. CDR3 length equals 12 residues. CDR3 nucleotide sequence: TGCAGCGTGGGGGTAGGTGGACGTGGCTACACCTTC. As protein: CSVGVGGRGYTF.

The chain joins TRBV9 to TRBJ1-4; TRBD1 is a possible D gene (5 bases). V gave up 3 bases and J gave up 3 bases, with 12 bases separating them. The CDR3 is 15 residues long. Germline V gene data show CDR1 as SGDLS and CDR2 as YYNGEE. In DNA, the CDR3 is TGTGCCAGCAGCGCCTCTGGGGGATCTAATGAAAAACTGTTTTTT. It translates to CASSASGGSNEKLFF. Drawing the rest from reference TRBV9 and TRBJ1-4, the complete variable domain is DSGVTQTPKHLITATGQRVTLRCSPRSGDLSVYWYQQSLDQGLQFLIQYYNGEERAKGNILERFSAQQFPDLHSELNLSSLELGDSALYFCASSASGGSNEKLFFGSGTQLSVL.

The chain employs TRBV7-2 and TRBJ2-3; 9 bases map to TRBD2. V trimming: 5 bases; J trimming: 3 bases; junction bases outside the gene matches: 6. Germline CDR1 reads SGHTA; CDR2 reads FQGNSA. This CDR3 region has 15 residues. CDR3 sequence (DNA): TGTGCCAGCAGCCAAGCGGGAGGAGGAACAGATACGCAGTATTTT. Translating gives CASSQAGGGTDTQYF.